This T cell receptor (beta chain) comes out of a study of blood T cell repertoires in COVID-19. Across the study: Acute-phase and convalescent COVID-19 samples originated in the United States, Italy and Spain.

Assay: immunoSEQ multiplex PCR; the TCRdb copy retains only in-frame clones and omits some. The sample shows over 150,000 clones, approximately 88% of them seen only once. Enrolment of Seattle patients took place during active infection, and they were followed longitudinally. This clone was seen only a few times. This sequence was found in a middle-aged woman with COVID-19, enrolled during active disease. The specimen was peripheral blood.

Written as DNA, the CDR3 is TGTGCCAGCAGTTTCGGGACTATGTCCAATGAGCAGTTCTTC. This codes for CASSFGTMSNEQFF. This chain joins TRBV28 and TRBJ2-1; 7 nucleotides agree with TRBD2. This CDR3 region has 14 residues. V shed 3 bases and J 6 bases; nucleotides not matched to a gene: 5. CDR1 MDHEN and CDR2 SYDVKM come from the germline V gene.